This TCR beta chain was retrieved from a study of Graves' ophthalmopathy and Graves' hyperthyroidism. Study-wide results and caveats: For predicting ophthalmopathy progression, the model had 60% to 71% sensitivity and 72.22% specificity. Thyroid clonotypes that were expanded above 0.001 frequency mostly also appeared in blood.

The CDR3 spans 15 residues. Deletions cut 2 bases from V and 7 bases from J, with 15 bases between. Germline-derived CDR1 and CDR2 are ENHRY and SYGVKD. Amplified TCR beta CDR3 regions were obtained using RNA transcripts as template. RT-PCR in the first round used HTBI primers; a second-round multiplex PCR followed. In TCRdb, the multiplex PCR reads were re-called with MiXCR into one record per CDR3 protein. Among about 210,000 distinct CDR3 sequences, 25% to 30% were seen once, and the ten largest hold 8.5% to 9.5%. This clonotype was counted ten times or more. As yet, its antigen is unknown. The chain couples TRBV10-3 to TRBJ1-5; D perhaps matches TRBD1 (6 bases). Input material: peripheral blood. The sequence came from a man aged 45-60 years with Graves' ophthalmopathy. CDR3 nucleotide sequence: TGTGCCATCAGTGAGACGGACAGTCCCACACAGCCCCAGCATTTT. This codes for CAISETDSPTQPQHF.